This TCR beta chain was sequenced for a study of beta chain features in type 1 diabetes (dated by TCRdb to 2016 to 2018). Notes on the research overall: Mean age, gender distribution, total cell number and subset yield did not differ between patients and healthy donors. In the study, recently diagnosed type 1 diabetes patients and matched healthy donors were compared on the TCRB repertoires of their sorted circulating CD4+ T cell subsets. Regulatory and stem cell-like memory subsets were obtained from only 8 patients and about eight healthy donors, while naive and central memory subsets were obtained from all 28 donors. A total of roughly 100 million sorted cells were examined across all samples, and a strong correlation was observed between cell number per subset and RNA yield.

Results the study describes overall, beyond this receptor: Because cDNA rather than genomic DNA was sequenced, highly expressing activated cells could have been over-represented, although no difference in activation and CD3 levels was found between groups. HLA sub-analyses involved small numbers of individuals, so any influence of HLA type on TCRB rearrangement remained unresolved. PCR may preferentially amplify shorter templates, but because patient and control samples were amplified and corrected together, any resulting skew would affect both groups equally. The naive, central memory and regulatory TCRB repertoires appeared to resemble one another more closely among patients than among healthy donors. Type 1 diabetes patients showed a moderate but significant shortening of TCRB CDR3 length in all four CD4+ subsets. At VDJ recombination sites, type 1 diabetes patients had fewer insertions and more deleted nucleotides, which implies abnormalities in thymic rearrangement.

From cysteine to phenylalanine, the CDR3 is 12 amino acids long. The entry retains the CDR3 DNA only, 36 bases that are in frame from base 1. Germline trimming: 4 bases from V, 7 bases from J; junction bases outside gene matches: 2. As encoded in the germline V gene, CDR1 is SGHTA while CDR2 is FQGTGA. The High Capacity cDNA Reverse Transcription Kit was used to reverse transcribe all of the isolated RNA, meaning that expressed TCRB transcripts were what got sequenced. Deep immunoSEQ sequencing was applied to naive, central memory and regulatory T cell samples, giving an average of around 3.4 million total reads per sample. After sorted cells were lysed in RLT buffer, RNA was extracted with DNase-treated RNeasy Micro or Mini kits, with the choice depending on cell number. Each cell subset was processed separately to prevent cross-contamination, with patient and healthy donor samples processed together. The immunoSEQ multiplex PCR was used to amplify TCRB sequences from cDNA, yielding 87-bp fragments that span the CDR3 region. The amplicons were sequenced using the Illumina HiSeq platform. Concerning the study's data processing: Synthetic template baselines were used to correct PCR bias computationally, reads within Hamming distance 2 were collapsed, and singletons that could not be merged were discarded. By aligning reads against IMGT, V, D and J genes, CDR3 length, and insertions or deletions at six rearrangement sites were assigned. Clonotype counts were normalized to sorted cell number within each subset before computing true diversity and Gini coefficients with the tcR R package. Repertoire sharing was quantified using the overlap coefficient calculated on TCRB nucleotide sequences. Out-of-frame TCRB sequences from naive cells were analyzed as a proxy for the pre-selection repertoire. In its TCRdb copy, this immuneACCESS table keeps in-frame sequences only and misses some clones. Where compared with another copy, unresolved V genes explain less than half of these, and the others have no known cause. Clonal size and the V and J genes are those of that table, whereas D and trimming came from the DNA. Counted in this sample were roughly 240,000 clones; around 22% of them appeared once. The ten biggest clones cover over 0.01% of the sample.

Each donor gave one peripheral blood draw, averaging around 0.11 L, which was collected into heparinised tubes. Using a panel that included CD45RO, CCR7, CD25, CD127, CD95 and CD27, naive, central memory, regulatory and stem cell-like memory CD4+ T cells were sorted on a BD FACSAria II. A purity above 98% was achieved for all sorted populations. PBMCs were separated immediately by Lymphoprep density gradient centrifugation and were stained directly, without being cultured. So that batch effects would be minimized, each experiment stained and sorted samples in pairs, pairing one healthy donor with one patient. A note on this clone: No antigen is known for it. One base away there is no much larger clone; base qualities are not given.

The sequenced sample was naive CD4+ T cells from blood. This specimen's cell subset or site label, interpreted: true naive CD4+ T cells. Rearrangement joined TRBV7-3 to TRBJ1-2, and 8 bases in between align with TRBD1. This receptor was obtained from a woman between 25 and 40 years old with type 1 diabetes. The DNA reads TGTGCCAGCAGCTCAGGGGGCTCTGGCTACACCTTC. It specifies CASSSGGSGYTF. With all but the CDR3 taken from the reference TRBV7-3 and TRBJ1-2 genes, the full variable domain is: GAGVSQTPSNKVTEKGKYVELRCDPISGHTALYWYRQSLGQGPEFLIYFQGTGAADDSGLPNDRFFAVRPEGSVSTLKIQRTERGDSAVYLCASSSGGSGYTFGSGTRLTVV.